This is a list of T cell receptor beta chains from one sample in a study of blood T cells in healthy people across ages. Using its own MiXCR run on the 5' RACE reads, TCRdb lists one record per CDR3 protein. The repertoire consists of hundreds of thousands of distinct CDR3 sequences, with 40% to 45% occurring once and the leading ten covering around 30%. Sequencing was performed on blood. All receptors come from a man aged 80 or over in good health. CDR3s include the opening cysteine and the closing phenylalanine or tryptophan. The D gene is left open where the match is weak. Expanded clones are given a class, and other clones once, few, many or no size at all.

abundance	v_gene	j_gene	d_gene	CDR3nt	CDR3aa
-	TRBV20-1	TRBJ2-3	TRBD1	TGCAGTGCCAGAAGGACAGGGGGCGGCAGCACAGATGCGCAGTATTTT	CSARRTGGGSTDAQYF
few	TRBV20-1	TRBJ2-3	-	TGCAGTGCCCTAGACAGCCGCACTAGCACGGATACGCAGTATTTT	CSALDSRTSTDTQYF
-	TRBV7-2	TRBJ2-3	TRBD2	TGTGCCAGCAGCTTACAACTAGCGGGAGGGGGTACGCAGTATTTT	CASSLQLAGGGTQYF
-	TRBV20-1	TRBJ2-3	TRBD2	TGCAGTGCTAGAGTTAACGGGAGGATGGATACGCAGTATTTT	CSARVNGRMDTQYF
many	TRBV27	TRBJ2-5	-	TGTGCCAGCAATAACATGGGTGGGACCCAGTACTTC	CASNNMGGTQYF
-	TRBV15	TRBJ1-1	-	TGTGCCACCAGCAGGCCGGGTGAAGCTTTCTTT	CATSRPGEAFF
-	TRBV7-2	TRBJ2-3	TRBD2	TGTGCCAGCAGCTCTCGACTAGCTGCAGATACGCAGTATTTT	CASSSRLAADTQYF
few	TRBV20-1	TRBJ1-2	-	TGCAGTGCCTTTTCGCCAAATGGCTACACCTTC	CSAFSPNGYTF
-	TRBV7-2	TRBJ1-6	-	TGTGCCAGCAGCACACAATGGGGGATCTATAATTCACCCCTCCTCTTT	CASSTQWGIYNSPLLF
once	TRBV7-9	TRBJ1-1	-	TGTGCCAGCAGCTTAACGGGGGCTCGGGCTGAAGCTTTCTTT	CASSLTGARAEAFF
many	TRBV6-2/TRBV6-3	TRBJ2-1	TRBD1	TGTGCCAGCAGCCGGGACAGGGCGGGGGAGCAGTTCTTC	CASSRDRAGEQFF
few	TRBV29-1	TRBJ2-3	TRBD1	TGCAGCGTTCTGGGGTTGAGACAGGGAAGCGATACGCAGTATTTT	CSVLGLRQGSDTQYF
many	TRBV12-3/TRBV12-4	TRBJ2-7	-	TGTGCCAGCAGTCCGTTAGGGAGTTCCTACGAGCAGTACTTC	CASSPLGSSYEQYF
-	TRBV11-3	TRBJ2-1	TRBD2	TGTGCCAGCAGCGGTTGGACTAGTGATGAGCAGTTCTTC	CASSGWTSDEQFF
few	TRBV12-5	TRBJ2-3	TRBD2	TGTGCTAGTGGTTTAGCCAGCGGGAGGAATGTTGATACGCAGTATTTT	CASGLASGRNVDTQYF
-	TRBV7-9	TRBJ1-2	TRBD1	TGTGCCAGCAGCTGGGACAGCGGATTCTATGGCTACACCTTC	CASSWDSGFYGYTF
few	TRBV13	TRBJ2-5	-	TGTGCCAGCAGCTCCGGGACACACCCCGAGACCCAGTACTTC	CASSSGTHPETQYF
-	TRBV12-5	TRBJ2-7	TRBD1	TGTGCTAGTGGTTTGGTACTTGGACAGGGGGGTCGCGAGCAGTACTTC	CASGLVLGQGGREQYF
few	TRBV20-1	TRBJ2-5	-	TGCAGTGCGCGATACAACTCACAACGTTCCAATGAGCAGTACTTC	CSARYNSQRSNEQYF
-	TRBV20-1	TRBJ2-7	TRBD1	TGCAGTGCTAGAGGTACTGACAGGGGTGAGCAGTACTTC	CSARGTDRGEQYF
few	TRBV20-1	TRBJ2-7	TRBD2	TGCAGTGCTAGACCTCCGACTAGCGGGAGTCGCGAGCAGTACTTC	CSARPPTSGSREQYF
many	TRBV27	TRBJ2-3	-	TGTGCCAGCAGTTTATCTAGATTCCCAGTCACAGATACGCAGTATTTT	CASSLSRFPVTDTQYF
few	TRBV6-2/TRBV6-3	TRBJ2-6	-	TGTGCCAGCACGACAGTACGCTCTGGGGCCAACGTCCTGACTTTC	CASTTVRSGANVLTF